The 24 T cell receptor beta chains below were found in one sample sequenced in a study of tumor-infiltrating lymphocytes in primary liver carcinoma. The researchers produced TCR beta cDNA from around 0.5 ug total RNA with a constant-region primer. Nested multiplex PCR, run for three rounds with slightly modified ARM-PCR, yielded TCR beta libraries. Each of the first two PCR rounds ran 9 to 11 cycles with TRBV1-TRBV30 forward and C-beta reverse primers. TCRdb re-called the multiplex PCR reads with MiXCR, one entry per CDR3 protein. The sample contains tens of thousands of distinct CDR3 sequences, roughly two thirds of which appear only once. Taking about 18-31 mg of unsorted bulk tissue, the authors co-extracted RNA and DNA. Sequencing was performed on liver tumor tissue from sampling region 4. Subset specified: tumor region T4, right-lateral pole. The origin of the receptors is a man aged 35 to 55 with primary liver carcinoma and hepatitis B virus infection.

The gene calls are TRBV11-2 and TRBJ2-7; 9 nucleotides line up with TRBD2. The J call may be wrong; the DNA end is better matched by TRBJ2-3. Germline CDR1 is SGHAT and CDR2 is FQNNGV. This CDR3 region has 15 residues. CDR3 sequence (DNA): TGTGCCAGCAGCACAACAGCGGGGGGTTCCTACGAGCAGTATTTT. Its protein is CASSTTAGGSYEQYF.

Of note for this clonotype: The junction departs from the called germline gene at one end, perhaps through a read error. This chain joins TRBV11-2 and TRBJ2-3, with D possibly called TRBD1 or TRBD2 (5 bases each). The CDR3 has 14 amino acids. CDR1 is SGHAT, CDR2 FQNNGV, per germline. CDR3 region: CASSFRDGRDAQYF. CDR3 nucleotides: TGTGCCAGCAGCTTTCGGGACGGCAGAGATGCGCAGTATTTT.

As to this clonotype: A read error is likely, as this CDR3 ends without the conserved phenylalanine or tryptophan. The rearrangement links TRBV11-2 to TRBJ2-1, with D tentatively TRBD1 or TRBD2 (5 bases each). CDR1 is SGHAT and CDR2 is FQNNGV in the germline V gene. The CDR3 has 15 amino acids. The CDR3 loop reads CVSVLWDLRGHEQFY. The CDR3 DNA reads TGTGTCAGCGTACTATGGGACCTCCGGGGACATGAGCAGTTCTAC.

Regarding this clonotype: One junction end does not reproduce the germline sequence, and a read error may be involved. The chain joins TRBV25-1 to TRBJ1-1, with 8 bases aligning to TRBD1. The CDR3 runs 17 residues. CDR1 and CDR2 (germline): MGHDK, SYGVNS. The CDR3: CASSGLPGGPVDTEVFF. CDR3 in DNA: TGTGCCAGCAGTGGTCTCCCAGGGGGCCCGGTTGACACTGAAGTTTTCTTT.

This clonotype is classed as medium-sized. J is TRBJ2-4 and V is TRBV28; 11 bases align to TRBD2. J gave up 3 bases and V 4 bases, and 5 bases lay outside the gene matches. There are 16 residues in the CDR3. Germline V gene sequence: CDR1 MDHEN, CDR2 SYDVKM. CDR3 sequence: CASSSPGTSGKNIQYF. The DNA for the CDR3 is TGTGCCAGCAGTTCCCCCGGGACTAGCGGCAAAAACATTCAGTACTTC.

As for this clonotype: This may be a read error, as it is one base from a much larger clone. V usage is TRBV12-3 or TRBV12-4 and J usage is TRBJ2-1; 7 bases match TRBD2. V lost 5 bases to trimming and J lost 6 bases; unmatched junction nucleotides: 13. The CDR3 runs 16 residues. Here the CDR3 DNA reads TGTGCCAGCAGTCTCCCCCTAGCGGTGGGGGGCAATGAGCAGTTCTTC. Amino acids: CASSLPLAVGGNEQFF.

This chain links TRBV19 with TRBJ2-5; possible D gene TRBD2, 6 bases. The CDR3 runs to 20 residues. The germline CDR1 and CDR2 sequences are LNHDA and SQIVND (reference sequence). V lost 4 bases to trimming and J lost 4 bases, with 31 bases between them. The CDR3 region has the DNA TGTGCCAGTAGTAAGAGAGGGTTTGGATTAACGGGAGTTTTGAGAGAGACCCAGTACTTC. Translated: CASSKRGFGLTGVLRETQYF.

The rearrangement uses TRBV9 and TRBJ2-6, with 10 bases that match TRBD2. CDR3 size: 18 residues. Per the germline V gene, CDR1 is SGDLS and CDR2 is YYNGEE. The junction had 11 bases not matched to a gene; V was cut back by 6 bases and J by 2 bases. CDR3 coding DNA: TGTGCCAGCACCGAGGCGGCTAGCGGGAGTCCTGGGGCCAACGTCCTGACTTTC. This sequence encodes CASTEAASGSPGANVLTF. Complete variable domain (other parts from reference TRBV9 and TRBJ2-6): DSGVTQTPKHLITATGQRVTLRCSPRSGDLSVYWYQQSLDQGLQFLIQYYNGEERAKGNILERFSAQQFPDLHSELNLSSLELGDSALYFCASTEAASGSPGANVLTFGAGSRLTVL.

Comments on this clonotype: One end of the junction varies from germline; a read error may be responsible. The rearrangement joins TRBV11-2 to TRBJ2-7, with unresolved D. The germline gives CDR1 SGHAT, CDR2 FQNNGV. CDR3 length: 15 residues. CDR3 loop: CASSLSVGITYKQYF. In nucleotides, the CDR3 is TGTGCCAGCAGCCTATCTGTTGGAATAACCTACAAGCAGTACTTC.

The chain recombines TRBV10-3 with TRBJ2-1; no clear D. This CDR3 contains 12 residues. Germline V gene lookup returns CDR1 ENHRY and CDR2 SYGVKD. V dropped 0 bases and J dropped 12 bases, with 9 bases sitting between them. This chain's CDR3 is CAISESNDGQFF. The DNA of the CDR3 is TGTGCCATCAGTGAGTCGAACGATGGGCAGTTCTTC.

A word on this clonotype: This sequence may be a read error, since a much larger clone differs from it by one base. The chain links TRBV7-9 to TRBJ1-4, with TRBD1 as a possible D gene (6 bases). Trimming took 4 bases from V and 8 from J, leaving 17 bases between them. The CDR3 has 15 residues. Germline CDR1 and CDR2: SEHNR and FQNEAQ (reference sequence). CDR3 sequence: CASSSSGIGGEKLFF. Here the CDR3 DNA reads TGTGCCAGCAGCTCCTCGGGCATCGGGGGCGAAAAACTGTTTTTT.

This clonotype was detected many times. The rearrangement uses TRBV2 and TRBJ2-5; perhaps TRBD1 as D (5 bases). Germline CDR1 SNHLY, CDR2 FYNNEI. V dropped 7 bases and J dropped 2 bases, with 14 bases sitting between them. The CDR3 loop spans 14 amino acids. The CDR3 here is CASIPTAYQETQYF. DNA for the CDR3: TGTGCCAGCATTCCGACAGCTTATCAAGAGACCCAGTACTTC. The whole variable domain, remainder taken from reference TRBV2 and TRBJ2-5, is EPEVTQTPSHQVTQMGQEVILRCVPISNHLYFYWYRQILGQKVEFLVSFYNNEISEKSEIFDDQFSVERPDGSNFTLKIRSTKLEDSAMYFCASIPTAYQETQYFGPGTRLLVL.

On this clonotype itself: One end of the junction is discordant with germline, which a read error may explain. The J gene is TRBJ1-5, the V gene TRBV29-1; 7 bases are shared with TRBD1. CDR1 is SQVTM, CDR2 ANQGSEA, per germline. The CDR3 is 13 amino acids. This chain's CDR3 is CSVAGGSNQSQHF. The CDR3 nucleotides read TGCAGCGTTGCAGGGGGAAGTAATCAGTCCCAGCATTTT.

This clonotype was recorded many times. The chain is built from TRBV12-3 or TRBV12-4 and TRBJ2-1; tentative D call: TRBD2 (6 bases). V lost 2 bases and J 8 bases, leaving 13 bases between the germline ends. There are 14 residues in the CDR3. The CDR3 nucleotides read TGTGCCAGCAGTTTACAACGGGACTCAGATGAGCAGTTCTTC. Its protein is CASSLQRDSDEQFF.

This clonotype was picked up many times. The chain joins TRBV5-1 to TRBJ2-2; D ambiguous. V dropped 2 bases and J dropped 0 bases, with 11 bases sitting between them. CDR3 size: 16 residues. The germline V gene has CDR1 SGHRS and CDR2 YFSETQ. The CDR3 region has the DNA TGCGCCAGCAGCTTTTCCAGCGTCGCGAACACCGGGGAGCTGTTTTTT. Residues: CASSFSSVANTGELFF.

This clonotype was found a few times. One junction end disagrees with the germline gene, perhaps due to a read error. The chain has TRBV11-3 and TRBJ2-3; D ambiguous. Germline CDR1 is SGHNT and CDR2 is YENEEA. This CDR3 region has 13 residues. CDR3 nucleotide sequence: TGTGCCAGCAGCTGGAGCGAGGCAGATAAGCAGTATTTT. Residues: CASSWSEADKQYF. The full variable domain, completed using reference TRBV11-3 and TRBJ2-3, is EAGVVQSPRYKIIEKKQPVAFWCNPISGHNTLYWYLQNLGQGPELLIRYENEEAVDDSQLPKDRFSAERLKGVDSTLKIQPAELGDSAVYLCASSWSEADKQYFGPGTRLTVL.

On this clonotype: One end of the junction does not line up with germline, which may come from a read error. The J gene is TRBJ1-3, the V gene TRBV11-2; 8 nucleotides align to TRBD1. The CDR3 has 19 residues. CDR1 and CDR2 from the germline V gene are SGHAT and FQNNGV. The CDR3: CVSGPRVRSDRGPGNTIYF. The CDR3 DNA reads TGTGTCAGCGGCCCCCGGGTTCGCTCCGACAGGGGACCTGGAAACACCATATATTTT.

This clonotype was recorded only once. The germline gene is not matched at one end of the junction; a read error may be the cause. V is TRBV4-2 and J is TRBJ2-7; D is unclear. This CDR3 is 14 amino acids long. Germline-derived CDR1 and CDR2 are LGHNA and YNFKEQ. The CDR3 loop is CASSQGTTGYELYF. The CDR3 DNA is TGTGCCAGCAGCCAAGGAACTACCGGGTACGAGCTGTATTTC.

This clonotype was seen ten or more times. The CDR3 nucleotides are TGTGCCAGCAGCTTGGGGGGGCCAACGGGCAATGAGCAGTTCTTC. This translates into CASSLGGPTGNEQFF. The chain links TRBV5-4 to TRBJ2-1; TRBD1 is a possible D gene (6 bases). Per the germline V gene, CDR1 is SGHNT and CDR2 is YYREEE (reference sequence). The CDR3 loop spans 15 amino acids. Trimming pared 0 bases from V and 6 bases from J, leaving 13 bases between.

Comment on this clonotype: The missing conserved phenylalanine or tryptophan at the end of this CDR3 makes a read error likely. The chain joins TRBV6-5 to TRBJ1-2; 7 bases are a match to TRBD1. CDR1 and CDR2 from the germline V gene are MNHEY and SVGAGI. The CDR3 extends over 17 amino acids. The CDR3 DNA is TGTACCAGCAGTCTTCTCTATCCAGGGGGTACATTCTATGGCTACACCTTG. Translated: CTSSLLYPGGTFYGYTL.

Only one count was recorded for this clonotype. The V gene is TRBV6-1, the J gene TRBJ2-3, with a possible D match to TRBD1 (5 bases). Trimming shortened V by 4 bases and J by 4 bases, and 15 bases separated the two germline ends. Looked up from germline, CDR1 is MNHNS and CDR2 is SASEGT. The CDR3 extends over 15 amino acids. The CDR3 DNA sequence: TGTGCCAGCAGTGTCGCAGGGTCCGGTGCAGATACGCAGTATTTT. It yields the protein CASSVAGSGADTQYF.

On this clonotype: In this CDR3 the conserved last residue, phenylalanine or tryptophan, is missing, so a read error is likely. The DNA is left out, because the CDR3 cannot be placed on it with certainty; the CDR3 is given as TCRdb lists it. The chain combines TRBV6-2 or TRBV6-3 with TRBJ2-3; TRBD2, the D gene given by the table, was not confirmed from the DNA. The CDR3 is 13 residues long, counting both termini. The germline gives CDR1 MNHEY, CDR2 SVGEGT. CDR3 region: CASSWGLANTQDL.

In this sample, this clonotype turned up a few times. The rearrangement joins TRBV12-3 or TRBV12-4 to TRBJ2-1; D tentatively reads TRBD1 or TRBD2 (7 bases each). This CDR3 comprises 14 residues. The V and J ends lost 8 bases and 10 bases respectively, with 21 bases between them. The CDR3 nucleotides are TGTGCCAGCGGACTAATAGACAGGGAGGGGGAGCAGTTCTTC. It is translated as CASGLIDREGEQFF.

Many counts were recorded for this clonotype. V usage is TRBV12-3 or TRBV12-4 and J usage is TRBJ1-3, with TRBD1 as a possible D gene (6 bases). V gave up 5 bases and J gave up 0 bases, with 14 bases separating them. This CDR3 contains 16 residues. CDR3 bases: TGTGCCAGCAGTCCCCGACAGGAACTCTCTGGAAACACCATATATTTT. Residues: CASSPRQELSGNTIYF.